What follows are 15 T cell receptor beta chains derived from one specimen sequenced in a study of T cells expressing NK-cell markers. TCRdb reprocessed the 5' RACE reads and keeps a single row for each CDR3 protein, giving no DNA. The specimen's table records thousands of distinct CDR3 sequences. The sequenced sample consisted of blood T cells: a sorted CD56 or NKG2C T cell subset, CD4+ or CD8+ T cells, or bulk PBMC T cells (not recorded which). Receptors originate from a young man in good health.

CDR3 residues: CASARGVGTDTQYF. The V call is TRBV9, the J call TRBJ2-3; TCRdb proposes TRBD1, but this gene call is untestable without DNA. The CDR3 spans 14 residues. Germline lookup yields CDR1 SGDLS and CDR2 YYNGEE. Full variable domain (remainder filled in from reference TRBV9 and TRBJ2-3): DSGVTQTPKHLITATGQRVTLRCSPRSGDLSVYWYQQSLDQGLQFLIQYYNGEERAKGNILERFSAQQFPDLHSELNLSSLELGDSALYFCASARGVGTDTQYFGPGTRLTVL.

This chain connects TRBV5-1 to TRBJ1-5; no DNA is available, so the TRBD1 call from TCRdb remains unchecked. Germline CDR1 and CDR2: SGHRS and YFSETQ. The CDR3 consists of 15 residues. CDR3: CASSPGQGPKQPQHF.

V is TRBV12-3 or TRBV12-4 and J is TRBJ2-3; TCRdb selects TRBD1, and the lack of DNA leaves this call unchecked. The CDR3 length is 15 residues. CDR3 residues: CASSNNRGGTDTQYF.

The chain couples TRBV6-4 to TRBJ2-1; TCRdb gives TRBD2 as the D gene, but with no DNA this cannot be confirmed. Germline loops: CDR1 MRHNA, CDR2 SNTAGT. The CDR3 totals 13 residues. The CDR3 loop is CASSRTSNNEQFF.

The chain joins TRBV27 to TRBJ2-3; TCRdb returns TRBD2, unconfirmable since there is no DNA. The CDR3 extends over 16 amino acids. The germline V gene has CDR1 MNHEY and CDR2 SMNVEV (reference sequence). This CDR3 is CASSELAGQNTDTQYF.

This clonotype is classed as medium-sized by frequency. This chain connects TRBV11-3 to TRBJ2-3; the TRBD2 assignment by TCRdb is unverifiable without DNA. The CDR3 loop spans 12 amino acids. The germline V gene encodes CDR1 SGHNT and CDR2 YENEEA. The CDR3 spells CASSLDPRTQYF.

This rearrangement joins TRBV12-3 or TRBV12-4 to TRBJ2-3; the TCRdb D gene call, TRBD2, has no DNA to confirm it. The CDR3 spans 15 residues. This chain's CDR3 is CASSFVGGAGDTQYF.

The CDR3 loop is CASSLGLAGNNEQFF. V gene TRBV28 combines with J gene TRBJ2-1; no DNA is available, so the TRBD2 call from TCRdb remains unchecked. The germline gives CDR1 MDHEN, CDR2 SYDVKM. The CDR3 extends over 15 amino acids.

The chain joins TRBV5-8 to TRBJ2-1; the D gene TCRdb calls, TRBD1, cannot be checked with no DNA. The CDR3 has 14 residues. Germline assignment: CDR1 SGHTS and CDR2 YDEGEE. The CDR3 loop reads CASRFEGTYNEQFF.

This clonotype ranks as medium-sized in terms of frequency. The rearrangement joins TRBV7-9 to TRBJ2-7; TCRdb reports TRBD1, a call that lacks DNA to check it against. The CDR3 loop spans 13 amino acids. The V gene's germline CDR1 is SEHNR and CDR2 FQNEAQ (reference sequence). This chain's CDR3 is CASSVDRAGEQYF.

The chain combines TRBV7-6 with TRBJ2-7; TCRdb names TRBD1, which stays unverified in the absence of DNA. The CDR3 runs 15 residues. The germline V gene encodes CDR1 SGHVS and CDR2 FNYEAQ. The CDR3 sequence: CASSPRGVAGVEQYF.

This chain links TRBV19 with TRBJ2-1; no DNA is available, so the TRBD1 call from TCRdb remains unchecked. CDR3 length: 16 residues. In germline, CDR1 is LNHDA, CDR2 SQIVND (reference sequence). The CDR3 loop reads CASSISTGGQYNEQFF.

Judged by frequency, this clonotype is medium-sized. The chain carries TRBV4-2 and TRBJ1-6. This CDR3 is 12 amino acids long. Germline CDR1 is LGHNA and CDR2 is YNFKEQ. The CDR3 loop is CASSQVGSPLHF.

The rearrangement joins TRBV7-9 to TRBJ1-1. This CDR3 has 13 residues. The germline CDR1 and CDR2 sequences are SEHNR and FQNEAQ (reference sequence). CDR3 sequence: CASSLFTQDEAFF.

J is TRBJ2-3 and V is TRBV6-4; TCRdb outputs TRBD2, but without DNA this stays unchecked. Germline CDR1 reads MRHNA; CDR2 reads SNTAGT. The CDR3 is made up of 15 amino acids. CDR3 sequence: CASSKGLAETDTQYF.